This TCR beta chain derives from a study of sequential checkpoint blockade in melanoma. This clone was counted only a few times. Described treatment: randomized to nivolumab then ipilimumab (arm A) or the reverse (arm B). TCRdb's table, derived via immunoSEQ multiplex PCR, lists solely in-frame clones and lacks some. This table holds roughly 6,400 clones, under 25% found once. The V gene end was trimmed by 2 bases and the J gene end by 3 bases; junction bases not matched to a gene: 0. Germline CDR1 is SGHDN and CDR2 is FVKESK. This CDR3 has 14 residues. This TCR was sampled from a human donor with melanoma. The sample here was tumor tissue (inferred from file names), taken from a patient given nivolumab and ipilimumab in sequence. The rearrangement joins TRBV14 to TRBJ2-1, with 8 bases aligning to TRBD2. This CDR3 is CASSQREGYNEQFF. In DNA form, the CDR3 reads TGTGCCAGCAGCCAACGGGAGGGCTACAATGAGCAGTTCTTC.